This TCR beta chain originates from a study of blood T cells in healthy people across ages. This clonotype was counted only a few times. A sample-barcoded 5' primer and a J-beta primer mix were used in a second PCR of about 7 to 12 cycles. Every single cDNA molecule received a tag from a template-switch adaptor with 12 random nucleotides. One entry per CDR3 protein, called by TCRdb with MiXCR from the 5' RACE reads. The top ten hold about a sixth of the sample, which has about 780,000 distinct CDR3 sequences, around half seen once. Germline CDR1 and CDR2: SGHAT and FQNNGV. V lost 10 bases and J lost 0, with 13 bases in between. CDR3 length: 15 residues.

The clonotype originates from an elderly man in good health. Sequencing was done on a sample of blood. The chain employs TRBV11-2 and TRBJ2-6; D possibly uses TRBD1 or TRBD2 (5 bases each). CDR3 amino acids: CAKLRGVSGANVLTF. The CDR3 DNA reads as TGTGCCAAACTACGGGGCGTCTCTGGGGCCAACGTCCTGACTTTC.